This T cell receptor beta chain was sequenced for a study of T cells in Graves' hyperthyroidism and ophthalmopathy. V shed 2 bases, J shed 4 bases, and the junction held 5 bases outside the gene matches. CDR1 is LGHNA and CDR2 is YSLEER in the germline V gene. CDR3 length: 16 amino acids. About this clonotype: The antigen is undetermined.

General study findings and limits: Most clonotypes that expanded in the thyroid above 0.001 also showed up in blood.

Authors of the study amplified TCR beta CDR3 regions from RNA transcripts. During a first-round RT-PCR of the TCR CDR3, the HTBI primer set was used. Each CDR3 protein gets one entry after TCRdb re-called the multiplex PCR reads with MiXCR. The table shows 550,000 to 800,000 distinct CDR3 sequences, with approximately 15% occurring only once. This rearrangement joins TRBV4-3 to TRBJ1-3; 10 positions match TRBD1. The origin of this receptor is a man in his fifties or sixties with Graves' hyperthyroidism. The sequenced material came from blood. The CDR3 is CASSQPGQGSGNTIYF. The CDR3, as DNA: TGCGCCAGCAGCCAACCGGGACAGGGGAGCGGAAACACCATATATTTT.